Sequencing of this TCR beta chain was carried out in a study of technical replicates of blood from several donors. The assay was immunoSEQ multiplex PCR, and TCRdb's table has in-frame clones only and misses some. Of about 81,000 clones listed, 85% to 95% are singletons. CDR1 is SGDLS, CDR2 YYNGEE, per germline. The V and J ends lost 0 bases and 8 bases respectively, with 15 bases between them. This CDR3 has 16 residues. Sequenced: T cells isolated from PBMCs. The TCR comes from a human donor in good health. The chain uses TRBV9 and TRBJ1-6; possible D gene TRBD1, 5 bases. CDR3 nucleotide sequence: TGTGCCAGCAGCGTAGACTTCCAGGGTATAGATTCACCCCTCCACTTT. Encoded protein: CASSVDFQGIDSPLHF.